This TCR beta chain derives from a study of blood T cells in healthy people across ages. The CDR3 has 16 residues. V gave up 2 bases and J gave up 2 bases; unmatched junction bases: 5. Germline values: CDR1 SGHTA, CDR2 FQGNSA. Primers used in a second PCR of about 6 to 11 cycles were a sample-barcoded 5' primer and a J-beta primer mix. All cDNA molecules were each tagged by a template-switch adaptor with 12 random nucleotides. Researchers report that each sample yielded at least 3 million CDR3-containing paired-end reads. TCRdb ran MiXCR on the 5' RACE reads and lists one entry per CDR3 protein. The sample lists approximately 810,000 distinct CDR3 sequences, under 30% occurring once.

V gene TRBV7-2 combines with J gene TRBJ2-2; 7 bases are shared with TRBD1. Sequencing was done on a sample of blood. This TCR came from a woman older than 75 in good health. CDR3 amino acids: CASSLFGTVNTGELFF. CDR3 DNA sequence: TGTGCCAGCAGCTTATTCGGGACAGTTAACACCGGGGAGCTGTTTTTT.